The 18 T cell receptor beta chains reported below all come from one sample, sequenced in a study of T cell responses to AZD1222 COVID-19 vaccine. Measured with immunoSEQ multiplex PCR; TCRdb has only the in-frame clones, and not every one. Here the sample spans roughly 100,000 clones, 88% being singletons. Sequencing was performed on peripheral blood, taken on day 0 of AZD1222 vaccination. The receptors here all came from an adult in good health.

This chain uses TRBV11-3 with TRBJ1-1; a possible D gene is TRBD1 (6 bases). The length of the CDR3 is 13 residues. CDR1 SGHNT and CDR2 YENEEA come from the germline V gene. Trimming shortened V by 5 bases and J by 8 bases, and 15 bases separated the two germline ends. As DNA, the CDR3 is TGTGCCAGCAGCCTCCCTGGCCAGGGGGAAGCTTTCTTT. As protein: CASSLPGQGEAFF.

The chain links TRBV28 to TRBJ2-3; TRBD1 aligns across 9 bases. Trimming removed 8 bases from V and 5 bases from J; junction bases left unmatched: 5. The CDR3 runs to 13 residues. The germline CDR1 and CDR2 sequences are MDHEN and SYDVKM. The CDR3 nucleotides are TGTGCCAGCTACAGGGGGCCGGGAGATACGCAGTATTTT. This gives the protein CASYRGPGDTQYF.

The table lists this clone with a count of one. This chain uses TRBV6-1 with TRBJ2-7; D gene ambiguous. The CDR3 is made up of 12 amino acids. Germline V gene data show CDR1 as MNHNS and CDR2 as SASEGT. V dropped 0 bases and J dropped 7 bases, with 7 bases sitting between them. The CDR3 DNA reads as TGTGCCAGCAGTGAAGCTTCGAGGGAGCAGTACTTC. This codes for CASSEASREQYF.

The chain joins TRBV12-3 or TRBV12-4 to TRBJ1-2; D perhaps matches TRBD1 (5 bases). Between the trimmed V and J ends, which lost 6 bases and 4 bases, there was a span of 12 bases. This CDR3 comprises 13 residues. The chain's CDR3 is CASSKGSFYGYTF. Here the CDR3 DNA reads TGTGCCAGCAGCAAGGGGAGCTTCTATGGCTACACCTTC.

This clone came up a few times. CDR3 DNA sequence: TGTGCCAGCAGCCCCTCGGCACAGGGGGTGGGAAACACCATATATTTT. Amino acid sequence: CASSPSAQGVGNTIYF. The chain has TRBV5-4 and TRBJ1-3; the match to TRBD1 covers 8 bases. Germline CDR1 reads SGHNT; CDR2 reads YYREEE (reference sequence). Losses at the gene ends were 4 bases for V and 4 bases for J; bases not matched to a gene: 10. The CDR3 totals 16 residues. Filled out from reference TRBV5-4 and TRBJ1-3, the complete variable domain reads ETGVTQSPTHLIKTRGQQVTLRCSSQSGHNTVSWYQQALGQGPQFIFQYYREEENGRGNFPPRFSGLQFPNYSSELNVNALELDDSALYLCASSPSAQGVGNTIYFGEGSWLTVV.

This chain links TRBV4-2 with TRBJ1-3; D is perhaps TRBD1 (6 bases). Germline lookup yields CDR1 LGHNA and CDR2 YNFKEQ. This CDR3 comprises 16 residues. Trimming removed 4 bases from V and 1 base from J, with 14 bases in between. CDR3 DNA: TGTGCCAGCAGCCGCGAAACAGGGACATCTGGAAACACCATATATTTT. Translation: CASSRETGTSGNTIYF.

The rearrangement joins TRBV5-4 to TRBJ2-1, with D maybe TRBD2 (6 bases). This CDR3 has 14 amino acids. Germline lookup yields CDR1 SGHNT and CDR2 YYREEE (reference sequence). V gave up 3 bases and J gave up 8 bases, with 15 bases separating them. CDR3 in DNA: TGTGCCAGCAGCTACGTGGGGGGTCGGGATGAGCAGTTCTTC. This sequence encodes CASSYVGGRDEQFF.

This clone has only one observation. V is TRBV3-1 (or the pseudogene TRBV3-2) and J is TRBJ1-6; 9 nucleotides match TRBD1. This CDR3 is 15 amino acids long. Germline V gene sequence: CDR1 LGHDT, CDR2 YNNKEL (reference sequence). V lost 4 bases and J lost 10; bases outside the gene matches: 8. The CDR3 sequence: CASSRDREIGSPLHF. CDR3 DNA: TGTGCCAGCAGCCGGGACAGGGAGATTGGCTCACCCCTCCACTTT.

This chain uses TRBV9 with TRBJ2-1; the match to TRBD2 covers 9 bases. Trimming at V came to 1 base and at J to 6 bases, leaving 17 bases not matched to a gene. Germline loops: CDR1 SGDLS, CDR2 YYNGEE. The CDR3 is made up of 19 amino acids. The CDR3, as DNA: TGTGCCAGCAGCGTACAGGTGACTAGCGGTCTCCTGAGGGCCAATGAGCAGTTCTTC. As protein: CASSVQVTSGLLRANEQFF.

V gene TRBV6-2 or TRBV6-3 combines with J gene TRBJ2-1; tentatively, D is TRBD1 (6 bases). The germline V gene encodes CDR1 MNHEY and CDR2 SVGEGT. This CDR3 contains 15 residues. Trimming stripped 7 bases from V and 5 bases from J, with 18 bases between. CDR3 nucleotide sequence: TGTGCCAGCATCCCTTACCAGGGGCCCAACAATGAGCAGTTCTTC. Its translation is CASIPYQGPNNEQFF.

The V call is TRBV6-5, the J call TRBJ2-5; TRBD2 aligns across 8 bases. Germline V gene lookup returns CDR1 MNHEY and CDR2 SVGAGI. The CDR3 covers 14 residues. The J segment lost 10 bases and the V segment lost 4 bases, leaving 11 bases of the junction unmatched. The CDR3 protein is CASSWRGGTPSQYF. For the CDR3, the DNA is TGTGCCAGCAGTTGGCGCGGGGGGACTCCGAGCCAGTACTTC.

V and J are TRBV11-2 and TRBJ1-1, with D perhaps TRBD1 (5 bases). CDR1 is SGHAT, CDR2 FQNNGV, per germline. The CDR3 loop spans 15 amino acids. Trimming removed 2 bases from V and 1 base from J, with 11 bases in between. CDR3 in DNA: TGTGCCAGCAGCTTAACCGGACAATCGAACACTGAAGCTTTCTTT. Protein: CASSLTGQSNTEAFF.

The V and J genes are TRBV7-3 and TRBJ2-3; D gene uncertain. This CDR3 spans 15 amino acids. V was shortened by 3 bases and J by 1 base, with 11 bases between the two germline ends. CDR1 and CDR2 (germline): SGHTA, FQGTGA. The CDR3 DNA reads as TGTGCCAGCAGCTTTGCCCTCGGACGCACAGATACGCAGTATTTT. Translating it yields CASSFALGRTDTQYF.

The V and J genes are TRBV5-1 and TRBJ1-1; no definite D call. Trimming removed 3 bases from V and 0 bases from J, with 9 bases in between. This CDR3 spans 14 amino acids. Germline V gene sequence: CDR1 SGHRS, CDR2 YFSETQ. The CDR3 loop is CASSSRTMNTEAFF. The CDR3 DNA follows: TGCGCCAGCAGCTCCCGAACTATGAACACTGAAGCTTTCTTT.

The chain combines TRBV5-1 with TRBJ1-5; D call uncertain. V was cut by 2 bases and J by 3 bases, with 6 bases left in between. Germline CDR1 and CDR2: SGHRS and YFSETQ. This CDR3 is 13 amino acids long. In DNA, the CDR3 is TGCGCCAGCAGCTTCTCCCCCAATCAGCCCCAGCATTTT. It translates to CASSFSPNQPQHF.

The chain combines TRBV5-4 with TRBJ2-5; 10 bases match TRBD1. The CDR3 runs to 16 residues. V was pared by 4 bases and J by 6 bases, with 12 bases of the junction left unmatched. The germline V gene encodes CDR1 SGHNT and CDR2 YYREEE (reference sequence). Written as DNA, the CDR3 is TGTGCCAGCAGCATCCCAGGGACAGGGGTTACGAAGACCCAGTACTTC. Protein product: CASSIPGTGVTKTQYF.

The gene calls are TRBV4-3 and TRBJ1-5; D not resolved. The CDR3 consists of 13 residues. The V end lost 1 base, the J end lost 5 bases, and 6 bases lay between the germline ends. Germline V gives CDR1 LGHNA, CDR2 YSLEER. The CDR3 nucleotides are TGCGCCAGCAGCCAAGGCGGGGATCAGCCCCAGCATTTT. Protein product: CASSQGGDQPQHF.

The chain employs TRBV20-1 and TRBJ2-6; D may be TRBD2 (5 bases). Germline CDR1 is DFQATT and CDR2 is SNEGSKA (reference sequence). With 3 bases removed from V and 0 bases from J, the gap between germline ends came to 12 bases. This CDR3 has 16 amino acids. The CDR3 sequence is CSASAGESSGANVLTF. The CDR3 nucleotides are TGCAGTGCTAGTGCTGGGGAGAGCTCTGGGGCCAACGTCCTGACTTTC.